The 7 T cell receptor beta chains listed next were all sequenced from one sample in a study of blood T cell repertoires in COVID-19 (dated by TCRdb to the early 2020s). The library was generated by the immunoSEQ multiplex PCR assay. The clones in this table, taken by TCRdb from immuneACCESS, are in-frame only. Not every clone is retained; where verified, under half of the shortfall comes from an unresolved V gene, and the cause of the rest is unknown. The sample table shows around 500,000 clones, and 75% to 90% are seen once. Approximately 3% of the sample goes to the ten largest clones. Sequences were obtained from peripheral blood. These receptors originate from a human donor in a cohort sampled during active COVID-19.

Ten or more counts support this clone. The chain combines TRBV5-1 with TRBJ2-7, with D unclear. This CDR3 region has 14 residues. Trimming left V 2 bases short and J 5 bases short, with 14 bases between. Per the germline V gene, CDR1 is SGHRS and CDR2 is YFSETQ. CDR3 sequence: CASSFVQPSDEQYF. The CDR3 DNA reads TGCGCCAGCAGCTTTGTACAGCCCTCGGACGAGCAGTACTTC.

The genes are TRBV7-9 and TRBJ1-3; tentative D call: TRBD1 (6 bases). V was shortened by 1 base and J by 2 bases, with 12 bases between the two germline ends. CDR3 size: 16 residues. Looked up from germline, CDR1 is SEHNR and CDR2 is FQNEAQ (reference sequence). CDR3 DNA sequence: TGTGCCAGCAGCTTAGACGGGCCAGGGGCTGGAAACACCATATATTTT. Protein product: CASSLDGPGAGNTIYF. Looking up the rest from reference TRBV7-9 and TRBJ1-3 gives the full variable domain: DTGVSQNPRHKITKRGQNVTFRCDPISEHNRLYWYRQTLGQGPEFLTYFQNEAQLEKSRLLSDRFSAERPKGSFSTLEIQRTEQGDSAMYLCASSLDGPGAGNTIYFGEGSWLTVV.

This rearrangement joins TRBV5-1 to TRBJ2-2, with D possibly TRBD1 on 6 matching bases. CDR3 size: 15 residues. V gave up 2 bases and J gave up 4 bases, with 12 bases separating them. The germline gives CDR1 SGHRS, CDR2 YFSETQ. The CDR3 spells CASSFGQLSTGELFF. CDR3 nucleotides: TGCGCCAGCAGCTTCGGACAGCTAAGCACCGGGGAGCTGTTTTTT.

The CDR3 spells CASSLPTGDYGYTF. The CDR3 DNA reads as TGTGCCAGCAGTTTGCCGACAGGAGACTATGGCTACACCTTC. The chain couples TRBV6-6 to TRBJ1-2; TRBD1 is a possible D gene (6 bases). Germline V gene data show CDR1 as MNHNY and CDR2 as SVGAGI (reference sequence). This CDR3 comprises 14 residues. The germline V and J ends were trimmed by 4 bases and 3 bases, with 12 bases remaining between them.

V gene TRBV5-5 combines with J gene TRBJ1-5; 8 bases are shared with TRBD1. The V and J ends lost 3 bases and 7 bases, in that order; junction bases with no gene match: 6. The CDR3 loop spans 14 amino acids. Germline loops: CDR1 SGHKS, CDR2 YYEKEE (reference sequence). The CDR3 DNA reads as TGTGCCAGCAGCTACAGGGGGTCGGAGCAGCCCCAGCATTTT. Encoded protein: CASSYRGSEQPQHF. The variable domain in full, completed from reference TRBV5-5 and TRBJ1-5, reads DAGVTQSPTHLIKTRGQQVTLRCSPISGHKSVSWYQQVLGQGPQFIFQYYEKEERGRGNFPDRFSARQFPNYSSELNVNALLLGDSALYLCASSYRGSEQPQHFGDGTRLSIL.

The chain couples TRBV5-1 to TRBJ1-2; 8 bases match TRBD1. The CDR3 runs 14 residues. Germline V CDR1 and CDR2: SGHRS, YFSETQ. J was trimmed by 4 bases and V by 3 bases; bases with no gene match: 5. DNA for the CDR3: TGCGCCAGCAGCTCAGGGGGCCGGAGCTATGGCTACACCTTC. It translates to CASSSGGRSYGYTF.

CDR3: CAVKRTGGSYEQYF. CDR3 DNA: TGTGCCGTTAAAAGGACAGGGGGTTCCTACGAGCAGTACTTC. The chain couples TRBV28 to TRBJ2-7; 10 bases map to TRBD1. The CDR3 is 14 amino acids. J gave up 1 base and V 11 bases, and 8 bases lay outside the gene matches. CDR1 is MDHEN and CDR2 is SYDVKM in the germline V gene.